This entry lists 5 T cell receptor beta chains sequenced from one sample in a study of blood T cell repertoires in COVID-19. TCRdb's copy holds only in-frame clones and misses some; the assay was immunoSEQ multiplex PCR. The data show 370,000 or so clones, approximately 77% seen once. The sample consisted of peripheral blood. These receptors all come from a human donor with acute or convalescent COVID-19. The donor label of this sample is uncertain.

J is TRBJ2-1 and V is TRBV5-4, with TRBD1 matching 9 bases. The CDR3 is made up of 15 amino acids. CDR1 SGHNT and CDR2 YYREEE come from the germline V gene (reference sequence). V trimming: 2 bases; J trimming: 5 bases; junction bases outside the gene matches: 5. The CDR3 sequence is CASSLGTGWDNEQFF. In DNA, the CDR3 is TGTGCCAGCAGCTTAGGGACAGGGTGGGACAATGAGCAGTTCTTC.

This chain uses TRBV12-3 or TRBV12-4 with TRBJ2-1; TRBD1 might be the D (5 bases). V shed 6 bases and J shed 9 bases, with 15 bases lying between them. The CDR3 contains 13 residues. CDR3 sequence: CASRGAPQSEQFF. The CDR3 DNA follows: TGTGCCAGCAGAGGGGCTCCCCAATCTGAGCAGTTCTTC.

As DNA, the CDR3 is TGTGCCAGTAGTGTCCAAGCGGGAGTTGAAACCGGGGAGCTGTTTTTT. Amino acids: CASSVQAGVETGELFF. The chain carries TRBV19 and TRBJ2-2; 8 nucleotides agree with TRBD2. Trimming removed 5 bases from V and 5 bases from J; junction bases left unmatched: 10. The CDR3 is 16 residues long. The germline CDR1 and CDR2 sequences are LNHDA and SQIVND (reference sequence).

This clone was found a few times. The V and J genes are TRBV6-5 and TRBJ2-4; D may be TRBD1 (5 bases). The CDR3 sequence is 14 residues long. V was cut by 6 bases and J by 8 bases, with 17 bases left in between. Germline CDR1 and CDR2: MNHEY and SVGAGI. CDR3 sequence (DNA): TGTGCCAGCAGGCCCGGACACAAAGGAGACATTCAGTACTTC. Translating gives CASRPGHKGDIQYF.

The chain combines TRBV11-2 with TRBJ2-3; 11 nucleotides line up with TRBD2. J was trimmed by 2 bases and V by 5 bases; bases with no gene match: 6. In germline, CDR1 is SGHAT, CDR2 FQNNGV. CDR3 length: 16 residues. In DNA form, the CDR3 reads TGTGCCAGCAGCCTACGACTAGCGGGGAACACAGATACGCAGTATTTT. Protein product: CASSLRLAGNTDTQYF.